Detailed here is one T cell receptor (beta chain). Its matching antigen is unknown. Per the germline V gene, CDR1 is LNHDA and CDR2 is SQIVND (reference sequence). V was shortened by 3 bases and J by 7 bases, with 10 bases between the two germline ends. This CDR3 region has 13 residues. This record belongs to a study of OX40 agonist ivuxolimab in advanced cancers. Notes on the study in general: Both blood CD4+ and CD8+ T cells showed clonal growth by week 6 at 0.1 to 3.0 mg/kg.

Data came from immunoSEQ multiplex PCR; TCRdb stores just in-frame clones and leaves some out. The repertoire holds roughly 75,000 clones, with around 90% as singletons. This TCR derives from an adult with an advanced solid tumor such as melanoma, head and neck, liver or kidney cancer. Material: CD4+ or CD8+ T cells sorted from blood, obtained in a trial of the OX40 agonist ivuxolimab. The V and J genes are TRBV19 and TRBJ2-4, with D possibly matching TRBD2 (5 bases). The CDR3 loop reads CASSISRRNIQYF. DNA of the CDR3: TGTGCCAGTAGTATTAGCAGGAGGAACATTCAGTACTTC.